One T cell receptor beta chain is described in this entry. This CDR3 has 14 residues. Trimming took 3 bases from V and 8 from J; bases not matched to a gene: 7. Per germline, CDR1 MNHEY and CDR2 SMNVEV (reference sequence). This sample was taken from a study of regulatory T cells in long-lasting Graves disease. CDR3 regions were amplified by Arm-PCR using iRepertoire HTBI primers to build TCR beta libraries. TCRdb re-derived calls from the multiplex PCR reads in MiXCR, one entry per CDR3 protein. Among about 660,000 distinct CDR3 sequences, 30% were seen once, and the ten largest hold about two fifths. Noted time point: persistent/refractory GD, antithyroid drugs over 5 years with positive TRAb. RNA extracted from PBMCs served as the sequencing template.

This clonotype was obtained from a female donor with Graves disease. The chain carries TRBV27 and TRBJ1-2; TRBD1 matches at 9 bases. Sequencing used peripheral blood mononuclear cells (PBMCs), obtained when the disease was refractory, from a patient treated with antithyroid drugs. The CDR3 DNA reads as TGTGCCAGCAGTTTCCGGGACAGGGCGGTCGGCTACACCTTC. Its translation is CASSFRDRAVGYTF.